The clone carrying this T cell receptor (beta chain) has only one observation. Its target is unknown. Sequencing was performed with immunoSEQ multiplex PCR; in TCRdb, only in-frame clones are kept and a portion is missing. The table shows just under 90,000 clones, with around 90% occurring only once. Trimming cost V 6 bases and J 4 bases, with 13 bases left between them. Germline-derived CDR1 and CDR2 are SGHRS and YFSETQ. The CDR3 length is 13 residues. The data were obtained in a study of T cell responses to AZD1222 COVID-19 vaccine. Whole-study findings and limits: Nearly half of the spike-specific TCRs reportedly recognize variant regions that carry no mutations.

The sample was peripheral blood, taken on day 0 of MenACWY control vaccination. The V and J genes are TRBV5-1 and TRBJ1-2; D might be TRBD1 (5 bases). This receptor was taken from an adult in good health. DNA of the CDR3: TGCGCCAGCACCCAGGGAAATAGCTATGGCTACACCTTC. Its translation is CASTQGNSYGYTF.